The clone carrying this T cell receptor (beta chain) was seen once. The authors' processing: Scientists estimated how many nucleated cells there were by amplifying reference gene primers. The protocol was immunoSEQ multiplex PCR, while the TCRdb copy is restricted to in-frame clones and leaves out a portion. The V and J calls and clone size come from that table; D and trimming were worked out from the DNA. The sample carries 100,000 to 120,000 clones, around 90% recorded once. This record comes from a study of blood T cell repertoires in COVID-19. The CDR3 runs to 18 residues. Trimming took off 2 bases at V and 3 bases at J, with 17 bases between the two ends. Per the germline V gene, CDR1 is LNHDA and CDR2 is SQIVND (reference sequence).

This chain uses TRBV19 with TRBJ2-6; TRBD2 is a possible D gene (5 bases). The sequenced sample consisted of peripheral blood. The sequence derives from a human donor in a cohort sampled during active COVID-19. The DNA of the CDR3 is TGTGCCAGTAGTATATTTTTGGGCGGGTCTCTTGGGGCCAACGTCCTGACTTTC. Translating gives CASSIFLGGSLGANVLTF.